This T cell receptor (beta chain) emerged from a study of T-cell memory formation after mild COVID-19. Overall study findings and caveats: While clones contracting from day 15 to 85 were balanced between CD4 and CD8, later expanders leaned CD4+. CD8+ contracting clones occupied EMRA, while CD4+ ones occupied mainly CM and EM.

Turning to this clonotype: Its target is unknown.

The authors produced TCR alpha and TCR beta cDNA libraries with sample barcodes and UMIs by 5'RACE using constant-segment primers. From the 5' RACE reads, TCRdb called clonotypes with MiXCR, one entry per CDR3 protein. The table has about 190,000 distinct CDR3 sequences, 15% to 20% seen once; the top ten hold 2.4%. Trimming took off 4 bases at V and 4 bases at J, with 13 bases between the two ends. Germline CDR1 SGHTA, CDR2 FQGNSA. This CDR3 is 14 amino acids long. The sequence came from an adult woman who had mild COVID-19 (a few samples of this study predate the infection). Cell type and time point are not known. The sequenced material came from PBMCs or a T cell subset sorted from them (not recorded which). This chain joins TRBV7-2 and TRBJ1-1; perhaps TRBD1 as D (6 bases). CDR3 sequence reads: CASSWGGRGTEAFF. CDR3 DNA: TGTGCCAGCAGCTGGGGGGGCAGGGGCACTGAAGCTTTCTTT.